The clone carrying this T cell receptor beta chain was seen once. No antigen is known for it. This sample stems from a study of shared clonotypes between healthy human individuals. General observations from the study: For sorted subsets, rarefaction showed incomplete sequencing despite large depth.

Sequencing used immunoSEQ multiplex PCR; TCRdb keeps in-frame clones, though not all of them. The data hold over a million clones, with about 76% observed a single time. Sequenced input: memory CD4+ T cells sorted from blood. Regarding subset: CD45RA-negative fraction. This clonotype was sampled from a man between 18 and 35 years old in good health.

The CDR3, as DNA: TGTGCCAGCAGTCGAGAAACTAGCGGGGGCTCCCTCTTCTCCTACAATGAGCAGTTCTTC. Encoded protein: CASSRETSGGSLFSYNEQFF. The chain recombines TRBV5-5 with TRBJ2-1, with 11 bases fitting TRBD2. Germline V CDR1 and CDR2: SGHKS, YYEKEE (reference sequence). Germline trimming cut 5 bases from V and 0 bases from J; bases unmatched to any gene: 16. The CDR3 length is 20 residues.